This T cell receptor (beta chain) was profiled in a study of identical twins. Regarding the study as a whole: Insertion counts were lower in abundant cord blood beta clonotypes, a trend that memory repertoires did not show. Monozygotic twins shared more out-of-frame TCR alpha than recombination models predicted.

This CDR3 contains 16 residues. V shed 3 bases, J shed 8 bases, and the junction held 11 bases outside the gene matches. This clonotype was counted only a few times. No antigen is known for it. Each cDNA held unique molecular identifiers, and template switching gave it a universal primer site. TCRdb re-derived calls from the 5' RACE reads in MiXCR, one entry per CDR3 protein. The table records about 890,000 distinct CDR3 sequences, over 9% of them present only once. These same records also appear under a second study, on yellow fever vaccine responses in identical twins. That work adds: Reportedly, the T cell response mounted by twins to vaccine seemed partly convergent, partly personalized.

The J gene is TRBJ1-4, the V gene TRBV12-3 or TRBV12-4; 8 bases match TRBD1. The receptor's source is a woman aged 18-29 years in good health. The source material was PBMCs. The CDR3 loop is CASSFSPGGAGEKLFF. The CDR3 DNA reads TGTGCCAGCAGTTTCTCCCCAGGGGGCGCGGGGGAAAAACTGTTTTTT.